This note documents a single T cell receptor (beta chain) sequence. No antigen is known for it. The sample belongs to a study of T-cell reconstitution after alpha-beta-depleted transplantation in children. Points from the study as a whole: Two months or so post-transplant, alpha-beta T cells reportedly derived from several hundred expanded graft clones. The main origin of T-cell counts and diversity one year after transplant was newly produced T cells. It was surviving recipient T cells and thymic progenitors that gave some patients high TCRbeta diversity at day 60.

This CDR3 is 14 amino acids long. Germline-derived CDR1 and CDR2 are SGHRS and YFSETQ. Trimming took 0 bases from V and 6 from J; bases not matched to a gene: 2. Unique molecular identifiers were incorporated when the TCRbeta library was constructed. TCRdb re-called the PCR reads through MiXCR, storing one row per CDR3 protein. The repertoire consists of fewer than 400,000 distinct CDR3 sequences, with around 25% occurring once and the leading ten covering 10% to 11%. This TCR came from a male patient younger than 18 who had a stem cell transplant for acute lymphoblastic leukemia, so the T cells may come from the graft donor. The chain has TRBV5-1 and TRBJ2-4; 8 bases fit TRBD2. The specimen was PBMCs, mostly from graft donor cells, collected 180 days after TCRalphabeta/CD19-depleted stem cell transplant. CDR3: CASSLAGGRNIQYF. The CDR3 DNA sequence: TGCGCCAGCAGCTTGGCGGGGGGGCGAAACATTCAGTACTTC. The full variable domain, with the rest looked up from reference TRBV5-1 and TRBJ2-4, is KAGVTQTPRYLIKTRGQQVTLSCSPISGHRSVSWYQQTPGQGLQFLFEYFSETQRNKGNFPGRFSGRQFSNSRSEMNVSTLELGDSALYLCASSLAGGRNIQYFGAGTRLSVL.